This TCR beta chain came from a study of a mutant IDH1 vaccine in newly diagnosed glioma. Stated time point: week 47, end of study. With topical imiquimod, each dose of the vaccine consisted of 300 ug of mutant IDH1 20-mer peptide. The CDR3 extends over 15 amino acids. After removal of 5 bases from V and 4 bases from J, the junction contained 4 bases not matched to a gene. Germline V gene data show CDR1 as SGHRS and CDR2 as YFSETQ. As to this clone: The antigen remains undetermined.

Here immunoSEQ multiplex PCR was the method, and the copy in TCRdb shows in-frame clones only, minus some. The sample holds approximately 58,000 clones; 80% to 85% are singletons and the top ten take approximately 3.9%. The receptor was isolated from a man between 25 and 39 years old with glioma. V usage is TRBV5-1 and J usage is TRBJ2-1, with TRBD2 matching over 12 bases. Sample: PBMCs, taken from a glioma patient whose treatment included an IDH1 peptide vaccine. In DNA, the CDR3 is TGCGCCAGCAGAACTAGCGGGGGGCCTTACAATGAGCAGTTCTTC. It is translated as CASRTSGGPYNEQFF.